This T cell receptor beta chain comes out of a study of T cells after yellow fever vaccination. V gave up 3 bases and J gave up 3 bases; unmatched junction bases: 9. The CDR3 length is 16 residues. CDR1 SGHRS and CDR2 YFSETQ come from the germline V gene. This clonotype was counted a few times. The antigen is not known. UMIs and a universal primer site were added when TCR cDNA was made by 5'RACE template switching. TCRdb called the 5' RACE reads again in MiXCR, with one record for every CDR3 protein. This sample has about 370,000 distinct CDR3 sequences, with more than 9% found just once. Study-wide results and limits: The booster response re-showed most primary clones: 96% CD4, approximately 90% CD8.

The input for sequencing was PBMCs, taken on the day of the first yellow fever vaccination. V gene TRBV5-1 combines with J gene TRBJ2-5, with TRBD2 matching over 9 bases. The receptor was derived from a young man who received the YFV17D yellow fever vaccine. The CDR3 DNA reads TGCGCCAGCAGCTCCGGCCGGGCGGGGGGGGAAGAGACCCAGTACTTC. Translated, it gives CASSSGRAGGEETQYF.